This T cell receptor (beta chain) was identified in a study of T cell repertoires in cytomegalovirus infection. As for the study in general: Recently identified HLA-C-restricted CMV epitopes were used, and well-studied HLA-B-restricted CMV epitopes were used as well. Study-wide findings and caveats: Of the TCR beta families, the public ones yielded a cumulative frequency that identified carriers of CMV plus the relevant HLA. HLA-C-restricted CMV-specific TCR beta clonotypes were dominant in the ex vivo response.

MiXCR, applied by TCRdb to the reads, yields one record per CDR3 protein. The table has 680,000 or so distinct CDR3 sequences, 33% seen once. Trimming removed 4 bases at V and 4 bases at J, with 13 bases between. CDR1 and CDR2 from the germline V gene are SGHTA and FQGNSA. The CDR3 runs 14 residues. This clonotype occurred a few times. Its matching antigen is unknown. V is TRBV7-2 and J is TRBJ2-5; D may be TRBD1 or TRBD2 (6 bases each). Sequencing used cultured PBMCs, obtained from culture after CMV antigen stimulation. The sequence was obtained from a human donor in good health (CMV status not recorded). Some clones in this sample may be carry-over from other donors' samples. Here the CDR3 reads CASSSRGARETQYF. The DNA for the CDR3 is TGTGCCAGCAGCTCTAGGGGGGCGAGAGAGACCCAGTACTTC.